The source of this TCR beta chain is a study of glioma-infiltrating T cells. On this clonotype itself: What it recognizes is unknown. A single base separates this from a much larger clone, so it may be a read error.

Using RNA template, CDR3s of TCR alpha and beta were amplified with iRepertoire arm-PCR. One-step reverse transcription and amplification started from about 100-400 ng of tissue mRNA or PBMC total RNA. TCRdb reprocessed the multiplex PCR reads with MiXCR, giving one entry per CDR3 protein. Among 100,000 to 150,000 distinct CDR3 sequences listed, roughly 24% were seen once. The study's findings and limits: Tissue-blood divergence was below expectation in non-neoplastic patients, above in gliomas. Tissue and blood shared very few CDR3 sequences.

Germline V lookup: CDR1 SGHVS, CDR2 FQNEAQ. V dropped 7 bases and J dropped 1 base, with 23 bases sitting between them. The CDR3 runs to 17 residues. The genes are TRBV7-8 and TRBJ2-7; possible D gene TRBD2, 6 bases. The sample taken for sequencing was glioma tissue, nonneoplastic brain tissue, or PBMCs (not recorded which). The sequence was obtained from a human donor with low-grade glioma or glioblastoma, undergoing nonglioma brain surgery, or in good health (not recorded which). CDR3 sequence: CASIPEGRASRSYEQYF. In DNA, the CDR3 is TGTGCCAGCATCCCGGAGGGACGGGCTTCACGGTCCTACGAGCAGTACTTC.